A single sample is the source of the 2 T cell receptor beta chains below, sequenced in a study of patients and donors after allogeneic stem cell transplantation. TCRdb re-called the RT-PCR reads with MiXCR, one entry per CDR3 protein. The sample records roughly 230,000 distinct CDR3 sequences, about 14% being singletons. Sequenced: blood, either unsorted or a sorted T cell fraction (not recorded which). Receptors originate from a human donor who was either an allogeneic HSCT recipient or a stem cell or donor lymphocyte infusion donor (not recorded which). It is not recorded whose cells these are; they may come from a transplant donor.

This clonotype has ten or more counts. This rearrangement joins TRBV5-1 to TRBJ2-5; D call uncertain. V dropped 0 bases and J dropped 2 bases, with 5 bases sitting between them. Germline CDR1 reads SGHRS; CDR2 reads YFSETQ. CDR3 length: 13 residues. CDR3 loop: CASSLVVQETQYF. The CDR3 region has the DNA TGCGCCAGCAGCTTGGTAGTACAAGAGACCCAGTACTTC.

This chain joins TRBV5-1 and TRBJ2-7; maybe TRBD1 (5 bases). In germline, CDR1 is SGHRS, CDR2 YFSETQ. The CDR3 consists of 13 residues. Trimming shortened V by 4 bases and J by 12 bases, and 20 bases separated the two germline ends. This chain's CDR3 is CASSMDTYTLRYF. The CDR3 DNA sequence: TGCGCCAGCAGCATGGACACGTATACGTTACGGTACTTC.